The 28 T cell receptor beta chains reported below all come from one sample, sequenced in a study of tumor-infiltrating lymphocytes in primary liver carcinoma. The authors took blood RNA from unsorted whole blood and also extracted germline DNA. TCR beta cDNA was reverse-transcribed from 450 to 500 ng of total RNA. The reaction used a constant-region primer and ProtoScript II reverse transcriptase. Investigators got TCR beta libraries out of three nested multiplex PCR rounds, done with slightly modified ARM-PCR. The opening two PCR rounds, around 9 cycles each, paired TRBV1-TRBV30 forward primers with a C-beta reverse primer. TCRdb called the multiplex PCR reads again in MiXCR, with one record for every CDR3 protein. The profile shows about 200,000 distinct CDR3 sequences, roughly 61% of them singletons. The sequenced sample consisted of peripheral blood. These receptors all come from a woman aged 55-69 years with primary liver carcinoma and hepatitis B virus infection.

With regard to this clonotype: This may be a read error, as it is one base from a much larger clone. The chain uses TRBV4-1 and TRBJ1-5; D is undetermined. The CDR3 length is 15 residues. Germline V gene lookup returns CDR1 MGHRA and CDR2 YSYEKL. The CDR3 is CASGQDEGSSWPQHF. As DNA, the CDR3 is TGCGCCAGCGGCCAAGATGAGGGATCTAGTTGGCCCCAGCATTTT.

This chain links TRBV7-8 with TRBJ2-1; no reliable D call. Per germline, CDR1 SGHVS and CDR2 FQNEAQ. The CDR3 spans 15 residues. V was trimmed by 5 bases and J by 0 bases, leaving 11 bases between them. The CDR3 loop is CASSHATLSYNEQFF. The CDR3, as DNA: TGTGCCAGCAGCCACGCGACGCTCTCCTACAATGAGCAGTTCTTC.

Notes on this clonotype: A read error may be the cause here, since a much bigger clone is one base away. V and J are TRBV6-5 and TRBJ1-3; D is perhaps TRBD1 (5 bases). Per germline, CDR1 MNHEY and CDR2 SVGAGI. This CDR3 is built from 13 residues. CDR3 coding DNA: TGTGCCGGCAGCCCAGGGAGTGGAAACACCATATATTTT. Protein: CAGSPGSGNTIYF.

This clonotype was picked up a small number of times. The chain is built from TRBV5-4 and TRBJ1-2, with D perhaps TRBD1 (6 bases). Trimming cost V 3 bases and J 0 bases, with 15 bases left between them. The CDR3 loop spans 16 amino acids. Germline V gene sequence: CDR1 SGHNT, CDR2 YYREEE (reference sequence). Here the CDR3 DNA reads TGTGCCAGCAGCTCACCGAACAGGGCCCCTAACTATGGCTACACCTTC. Translating it yields CASSSPNRAPNYGYTF.

Regarding this clonotype: A much bigger clone sits one base away, suggesting this may be a read error. The chain carries TRBV6-5 and TRBJ1-4; TRBD1 matches at 8 bases. The length of the CDR3 is 16 residues. In germline, CDR1 is MNHEY, CDR2 SVGAGI. Here the CDR3 DNA reads TGTGCCTGCAGTTACCGGGGACAGGTCAATAATGAAAAACTGTTTTTT. This codes for CACSYRGQVNNEKLFF.

In regard to this clonotype: A junction boundary mismatches the germline segment, possibly from a read error. This chain links TRBV7-8 with TRBJ2-1; D unclear. The germline V gene encodes CDR1 SGHVS and CDR2 FQNEAQ. The CDR3 length is 14 residues. CDR3 amino acids: CAGSLVSPTNEQFF. DNA for the CDR3: TGTGCCGGCAGTTTAGTTTCTCCCACCAATGAGCAGTTCTTC. Complete variable domain (other parts from reference TRBV7-8 and TRBJ2-1): GAGVSQSPRYKVAKRGQDVALRCDPISGHVSLFWYQQALGQGPEFLTYFQNEAQLDKSGLPSDRFFAERPEGSVSTLKIQRTQQEDSAVYLCAGSLVSPTNEQFFGPGTRLTVL.

This clonotype was seen only a few times. The J gene is TRBJ1-1, the V gene TRBV24-1, with D unresolved. V was cut by 4 bases and J by 0 bases, with 8 bases left in between. This CDR3 contains 14 residues. The germline V gene encodes CDR1 KGHDR and CDR2 SFDVKD. In DNA form, the CDR3 reads TGTGCCACCAGTGAAGGCGGTTTGAACACTGAAGCTTTCTTT. This encodes CATSEGGLNTEAFF.

This clonotype was observed a few times. A single base separates this from a much larger clone, so it may be a read error. In DNA, the CDR3 is TGCCGCGTTGAAGACAGGACTTACACCGGGGAGCTGTTTTTT. It is translated as CRVEDRTYTGELFF. J is TRBJ2-2 and V is TRBV29-1; TRBD1 is a possible D gene (6 bases). Germline assignment: CDR1 SQVTM and CDR2 ANQGSEA. The CDR3 spans 14 residues.

Regarding this clonotype: A single base separates this from a much larger clone, so it may be a read error. This chain uses TRBV6-5 with TRBJ1-4; 7 bases fit TRBD1. Germline CDR1 and CDR2: MNHEY and SVGAGI. This CDR3 is 14 amino acids long. The CDR3 sequence is CASSLNRGPEKLLF. The CDR3 DNA sequence: TGTGCCAGCAGTCTTAACAGGGGTCCTGAAAAACTGTTATTT.

Many counts were recorded for this clonotype. The gene calls are TRBV4-2 and TRBJ2-7, with 9 bases identical to TRBD2. This CDR3 is built from 19 residues. CDR1 is LGHNA and CDR2 is YNFKEQ in the germline V gene. The V and J ends lost 0 bases and 2 bases, in that order; junction bases with no gene match: 14. Here the CDR3 DNA reads TGTGCCAGCAGCCAAGACCTAAGCCTCTGGACTAGCGTTACCTACGAGCAGTACTTC. This sequence encodes CASSQDLSLWTSVTYEQYF.

On this clonotype itself: One end of the junction is discordant with germline, which a read error may explain. CDR3 residues: CASSSLQGADFDEQYF. CDR3 nucleotides: TGTGCCAGCAGTTCCCTACAGGGGGCAGATTTTGACGAGCAGTATTTC. V gene TRBV28 combines with J gene TRBJ2-7; TRBD1 agrees at 9 bases. Germline CDR1 reads MDHEN; CDR2 reads SYDVKM. The CDR3 extends over 16 amino acids. The full variable domain, with the rest looked up from reference TRBV28 and TRBJ2-7, is DVKVTQSSRYLVKRTGEKVFLECVQDMDHENMFWYRQDPGLGLRLIYFSYDVKMKEKGDIPEGYSVSREKKERFSLILESASTNQTSMYLCASSSLQGADFDEQYFGPGTRLTVT.

This clonotype was recorded many times. The chain combines TRBV12-5 with TRBJ2-4; 15 bases agree with TRBD2. J was trimmed by 7 bases and V by 7 bases; bases with no gene match: 11. Germline values: CDR1 LGHNT, CDR2 FRNRAP. This CDR3 contains 17 residues. This CDR3 reads CASAWTSGRASTNIQYF. In DNA form, the CDR3 reads TGTGCTAGTGCCTGGACTAGCGGGAGGGCTTCCACCAACATTCAGTACTTC.

A word on this clonotype: A much more abundant neighbour one base away suggests this may be a read error. The rearrangement joins TRBV12-5 to TRBJ1-2; D gene unclear. Trimming took off 10 bases at V and 8 bases at J, with 14 bases between the two ends. Looked up from germline, CDR1 is LGHNT and CDR2 is FRNRAP. This CDR3 spans 11 amino acids. CDR3: CAIEGPEGYTF. CDR3 bases: TGTGCTATTGAGGGCCCTGAGGGCTACACCTTC.

Details on this clonotype: This sequence may be a read error, since a much larger clone differs from it by one base. This rearrangement joins TRBV30 to TRBJ2-1, with a weak D call TRBD2 (5 bases). This CDR3 is 14 amino acids long. Germline V gene sequence: CDR1 GTSNPN, CDR2 SVGIG (reference sequence). Trimming removed 3 bases at V and 5 bases at J, with 14 bases between. CDR3 region: CAWRPGWLNNEQFF. CDR3 coding DNA: TGTGCCTGGAGACCGGGATGGCTAAACAATGAGCAGTTCTTC.

Remarks on this clonotype: Since the CDR3 does not end with the conserved phenylalanine or tryptophan, this likely comes from a read error. No DNA is shown, since the ends of the CDR3 on it are uncertain; the CDR3 is the one TCRdb lists. This chain links TRBV6-1 with TRBJ2-7; TRBD1 reflects the table's D call only, with no check against the DNA. Per germline, CDR1 MNHNS and CDR2 SASEGT. The CDR3 has 13 amino acids, counting both end residues. The CDR3 here is CASRQGRFNEKYS.

In its sample, this clonotype was seen many times. The chain uses TRBV6-1 and TRBJ1-2; no definite D call. Trimming stripped 7 bases from V and 1 base from J, with 19 bases between. This CDR3 is 16 amino acids long. Germline V gene sequence: CDR1 MNHNS, CDR2 SASEGT. The CDR3 nucleotides are TGTGCCAGCATCCTAGGACGACGGGAATTTAACTATGGCTACACCTTC. This gives the protein CASILGRREFNYGYTF.

The sample holds a few counts of this clonotype. The J gene is TRBJ2-7, the V gene TRBV28; 7 positions match TRBD2. This CDR3 is 15 amino acids long. Trimming took 6 bases from V and 0 from J; bases not matched to a gene: 8. CDR1 MDHEN and CDR2 SYDVKM come from the germline V gene. CDR3 nucleotides: TGTGCCAGCAGATCCTACCGGGACTACTCCTACGAGCAGTACTTC. It codes for CASRSYRDYSYEQYF.

CDR3 DNA sequence: TGTGCCGCCCGAGGAGACAGGAACACTGAAGCTTTCTTT. Translation: CAARGDRNTEAFF. This chain joins TRBV18 and TRBJ1-1, with TRBD1 as a possible D gene (5 bases). This CDR3 is 13 amino acids long. From germline, CDR1 is KGHSH and CDR2 LQKENI. V shed 11 bases and J shed 1 base, with 14 bases lying between them.

This chain connects TRBV2 to TRBJ2-2; the match to TRBD1 covers 12 bases. Germline CDR1 SNHLY, CDR2 FYNNEI. V lost 7 bases, J lost 6 bases, and 6 bases stayed unmatched. This CDR3 has 15 amino acids. The CDR3 sequence is CASKTGTGGAGELFF. For the CDR3, the DNA is TGTGCCAGCAAAACTGGGACAGGGGGCGCCGGGGAGCTGTTTTTT.

Comment on this clonotype: One end of the junction is discordant with germline, which a read error may explain. The CDR3 loop is CVSSLATSGGIGTDMQYF. CDR3 coding DNA: TGTGTCAGCAGCTTAGCTACTAGCGGGGGGATCGGCACAGATATGCAGTATTTT. The chain uses TRBV11-2 and TRBJ2-3; 12 nucleotides align to TRBD2. This CDR3 is built from 18 residues. Germline assignment: CDR1 SGHAT and CDR2 FQNNGV.

Comment on this clonotype: A much bigger clone sits one base away, suggesting this may be a read error. The V and J genes are TRBV6-5 and TRBJ2-4, with TRBD1 matching over 8 bases. This CDR3 is 14 amino acids long. Germline V lookup: CDR1 MNHEY, CDR2 SVGAGI. CDR3 region: CASSQDRAGDIQCF. CDR3 nucleotides: TGTGCCAGCAGCCAGGACAGGGCAGGGGACATTCAGTGCTTC.

The V gene is TRBV11-1, the J gene TRBJ2-6; D is unclear. Trimming shortened V by 3 bases and J by 3 bases, and 12 bases separated the two germline ends. CDR3 length: 16 residues. Germline V gene sequence: CDR1 SGHAT, CDR2 FQDESV (reference sequence). The CDR3 region has the DNA TGTGCCAGCAGCTTCATGGCGGATTGTGGGGCCAACGTCCTGACTTTC. This gives the protein CASSFMADCGANVLTF.

V is TRBV7-9 and J is TRBJ2-1, with 9 positions matching TRBD2. Germline trimming cut 3 bases from V and 12 bases from J; bases unmatched to any gene: 9. The CDR3 length is 14 residues. From germline, CDR1 is SEHNR and CDR2 FQNEAQ (reference sequence). CDR3 in amino acids: CASSLSGLAGSQFF. In DNA form, the CDR3 reads TGTGCCAGCAGCTTGAGTGGCCTAGCGGGGTCGCAGTTCTTC.

To note about this clonotype: This CDR3 is missing its conserved last phenylalanine or tryptophan, likely due to a read error. The V call is TRBV4-2, the J call TRBJ2-7; unclear D gene. Germline values: CDR1 LGHNA, CDR2 YNFKEQ. The CDR3 extends over 16 amino acids. CDR3 protein: CASSQDYGGFSYEQYS. The CDR3 nucleotides read TGTGCTAGCAGCCAAGATTACGGCGGATTCTCCTACGAGCAGTACTCT.

Comments on this clonotype: An end of the junction differs from the germline gene, which may be a read error. The rearrangement links TRBV11-2 to TRBJ1-4; weak D call: TRBD1 (6 bases). Germline values: CDR1 SGHAT, CDR2 FQNNGV. The CDR3 is 15 residues long. CDR3 sequence (DNA): TGTGCCAGCAGCATAGCAGGGGTGAACAATGAGAAACTGTTTTTT. Its protein product is CASSIAGVNNEKLFF.

The sample holds many counts of this clonotype. This chain links TRBV4-1 with TRBJ2-7; 7 bases are a match to TRBD1. Germline V CDR1 and CDR2: MGHRA, YSYEKL. The CDR3 totals 15 residues. V lost 1 base, J lost 4 bases, and 7 bases stayed unmatched. CDR3 region: CASSQGTGSFYEQYF. Here the CDR3 DNA reads TGCGCCAGCAGCCAAGGGACAGGAAGTTTTTACGAGCAGTACTTC.

Turning to this clonotype: A much larger clone lies a single base off, so this may be a read error. The genes are TRBV12-3 or TRBV12-4 and TRBJ2-7; D gene unclear. The CDR3 sequence is 13 residues long. The CDR3 coding sequence is TGTGCCAGCAGTAGGTCCGAGACCTACGAGCGGTACTTC. Translated: CASSRSETYERYF.

This clonotype was counted between two and nine times. The V and J genes are TRBV24-1 and TRBJ2-5; TRBD2 is a possible D gene (5 bases). Trimming removed 8 bases from V and 5 bases from J, with 11 bases in between. The CDR3 contains 12 residues. Germline CDR1 and CDR2: KGHDR and SFDVKD. The CDR3 reads CATMRERETQYF. CDR3 in DNA: TGTGCCACCATGAGGGAGAGGGAGACCCAGTACTTC.